The 13 T cell receptor beta chains below were found in one sample sequenced in a study of T cells after yellow fever vaccination (dated by TCRdb to between 2019 and 2020). Library generation was performed with 5' RACE. Instrument used: Illumina HiSeq 2500. The raw public reads went through TCRdb reprocessing: fastp at Q25, MiXCR clone calling, in-frame beta chains kept. Each record represents a unique CDR3 protein, reported with the most common genes and DNA among its rows. This sample has around 300,000 distinct CDR3 sequences in its table, and 10% to 15% of those were observed once. About 0.51% of the sample belongs to the ten largest clones. The meaning of the sample's treatment or condition label: live attenuated yellow fever vaccine strain. Specimen: CD4+ T cells sorted from PBMCs, collected 45 days after the yellow fever booster vaccination. The receptors were sampled from a man aged 30 to 39 who received the YFV17D yellow fever vaccine.

This clonotype was seen at least ten times. The rearrangement uses TRBV5-4 and TRBJ1-2; 10 bases are shared with TRBD1. Germline CDR1 and CDR2: SGHNT and YYREEE (reference sequence). The V gene end was trimmed by 3 bases and the J gene end by 4 bases; junction bases not matched to a gene: 9. The CDR3 sequence is 16 residues long. CDR3 bases: TGTGCCAGCAGCTCGTCGACAGGGGGCACCTTCTATGGCTACACCTTC. Its protein product is CASSSSTGGTFYGYTF.

This clonotype was observed a handful of times. The rearrangement joins TRBV7-2 to TRBJ2-3, with D possibly matching TRBD2 (6 bases). Trimming stripped 3 bases from V and 1 base from J, with 14 bases between. Germline CDR1 and CDR2: SGHTA and FQGNSA. The CDR3 has 16 amino acids. In nucleotides, the CDR3 is TGTGCCAGCAGCTTTTCTGTGGGAGGTGGCACAGATACGCAGTATTTT. Translated, it gives CASSFSVGGGTDTQYF. Drawing the rest from reference TRBV7-2 and TRBJ2-3, the complete variable domain is GAGVSQSPSNKVTEKGKDVELRCDPISGHTALYWYRQSLGQGLEFLIYFQGNSAPDKSGLPSDRFSAERTGGSVSTLTIQRTQQEDSAVYLCASSFSVGGGTDTQYFGPGTRLTVL.

The genes are TRBV20-1 and TRBJ2-2, with no clear D. Deletions cut 3 bases from V and 0 bases from J, with 11 bases between. The CDR3 runs 15 residues. Looked up from germline, CDR1 is DFQATT and CDR2 is SNEGSKA (reference sequence). CDR3 in amino acids: CSASKLSTNTGELFF. CDR3 sequence (DNA): TGCAGTGCTAGTAAACTGAGTACGAACACCGGGGAGCTGTTTTTT.

This clonotype was recorded many times. Here the CDR3 reads CSAARDSSTGELFF. Written as DNA, the CDR3 is TGCAGTGCTGCACGGGACAGTTCCACCGGGGAGCTGTTTTTT. J is TRBJ2-2 and V is TRBV20-1, with 7 bases matching TRBD1. CDR1 is DFQATT and CDR2 is SNEGSKA in the germline V gene (reference sequence). J lost 4 bases, V lost 5 bases, and 7 bases had no gene match. The CDR3 is 14 amino acids.

The J gene is TRBJ2-7, the V gene TRBV5-1; tentatively, D is TRBD2 (6 bases). The CDR3 consists of 12 residues. The germline V gene encodes CDR1 SGHRS and CDR2 YFSETQ. V lost 4 bases, J lost 7 bases, and 12 bases lay in between. CDR3 in DNA: TGCGCCAGCAGCGAACATGCGGGGGAGCAGTACTTC. It specifies CASSEHAGEQYF.

The rearrangement joins TRBV12-3 or TRBV12-4 to TRBJ1-5; D not certain. Trimming took off 7 bases at V and 3 bases at J, with 10 bases between the two ends. The CDR3 totals 13 residues. CDR3: CASTLGANQPQHF. The CDR3 DNA sequence: TGTGCCAGCACCTTGGGCGCCAATCAGCCCCAGCATTTT.

This clonotype was recorded once. The CDR3 protein is CAISESFNSGNTIYF. The CDR3 coding sequence is TGTGCCATCAGTGAGTCCTTCAACTCTGGAAACACCATATATTTT. This rearrangement joins TRBV10-3 to TRBJ1-3, with D unresolved. Germline V gives CDR1 ENHRY, CDR2 SYGVKD. Trimming removed 0 bases from V and 0 bases from J, with 6 bases in between. The CDR3 spans 15 residues.

The chain employs TRBV28 and TRBJ1-6, with TRBD1 matching 7 bases. The junction had 10 bases not matched to a gene; V was cut back by 7 bases and J by 10 bases. CDR3 length: 14 amino acids. Germline V gene data show CDR1 as MDHEN and CDR2 as SYDVKM. The CDR3 nucleotides are TGTGCCAGCAAAAATACAGGGGATGGATCACCCCTCCACTTT. Translating it yields CASKNTGDGSPLHF.

The V and J genes are TRBV6-5 and TRBJ2-5; 7 bases agree with TRBD2. From germline, CDR1 is MNHEY and CDR2 SVGAGI. V gave up 4 bases and J gave up 3 bases; unmatched junction bases: 8. The CDR3 length is 15 residues. This CDR3 is CASSWILAGEETQYF. The CDR3 bases are TGTGCCAGCAGTTGGATCCTTGCGGGGGAAGAGACCCAGTACTTC.

This chain connects TRBV5-4 to TRBJ2-1; possible D gene TRBD2, 7 bases. Germline lookup yields CDR1 SGHNT and CDR2 YYREEE (reference sequence). The CDR3 extends over 14 amino acids. The V and J ends lost 2 bases and 12 bases respectively, with 18 bases between them. The CDR3 loop reads CASSFGGAGKGQFF. In nucleotides, the CDR3 is TGTGCCAGCAGCTTTGGGGGGGCGGGGAAAGGGCAGTTCTTC.

V is TRBV12-3 or TRBV12-4 and J is TRBJ2-7; D is possibly TRBD1 (5 bases). V was pared by 6 bases and J by 6 bases, with 18 bases between. The CDR3 has 14 residues. CDR3 loop: CASSPPYQGSEQYF. As DNA, the CDR3 is TGTGCCAGCAGCCCCCCCTACCAGGGTAGCGAGCAGTACTTC.

This chain links TRBV5-5 with TRBJ2-7; tentative D call: TRBD1 (5 bases). This CDR3 contains 13 residues. CDR1 and CDR2 (germline): SGHKS, YYEKEE (reference sequence). The ends were cut back, 10 bases at V and 2 bases at J, with 16 bases in the middle. CDR3 sequence: CAWKGLIAYEQYF. Here the CDR3 DNA reads TGTGCCTGGAAGGGGCTGATAGCCTACGAGCAGTACTTC. Combining the CDR3 with reference TRBV5-5 and TRBJ2-7 gives the whole variable domain DAGVTQSPTHLIKTRGQQVTLRCSPISGHKSVSWYQQVLGQGPQFIFQYYEKEERGRGNFPDRFSARQFPNYSSELNVNALLLGDSALYLCAWKGLIAYEQYFGPGTRLTVT.

The gene calls are TRBV5-1 and TRBJ1-6; TRBD1 agrees at 9 bases. This CDR3 contains 14 residues. The trim removed 6 bases at V and 10 bases at J, leaving 8 bases unmatched. CDR1 SGHRS and CDR2 YFSETQ come from the germline V gene. CDR3 residues: CASNVGQGGSPLHF. CDR3 coding DNA: TGCGCCAGCAACGTGGGACAGGGAGGGTCACCCCTCCACTTT. Together with reference TRBV5-1 and TRBJ1-6, the CDR3 gives the full variable domain: KAGVTQTPRYLIKTRGQQVTLSCSPISGHRSVSWYQQTPGQGLQFLFEYFSETQRNKGNFPGRFSGRQFSNSRSEMNVSTLELGDSALYLCASNVGQGGSPLHFGNGTRLTVT.